This is a list of T cell receptor beta chains from one sample in a study of tumor and adjacent non-tumor tissue in lung cancer. TCRdb reprocessed the multiplex PCR reads via MiXCR and lists one record per CDR3 protein. The data show more than 120,000 distinct CDR3 sequences, with around 65% seen just once and 15% to 20% held by the top ten. Specimen: lung tumor tissue. These TCRs come from a man aged 55 to 69 with small cell lung cancer. Both conserved end residues are part of each CDR3. Fields, in order: J gene, D gene, V gene, clone size, CDR3 DNA, CDR3 protein. The D gene is left open where the match is weak. Some rows mark clone size as missing; the rest say once, few, many or name a class of expanded clone.

TRBJ2-5	-	TRBV7-8	-	TGTGCCAGCACCCGTGAGGACCAAGAGACCCAGTACTTC	CASTREDQETQYF
TRBJ1-1	TRBD1	TRBV12-3/TRBV12-4	few	TGTGCCAGCAGTCCGGGGACAGGGTCTTGTTTCTTT	CASSPGTGSCFF
TRBJ1-4	-	TRBV29-1	-	TGCAGCGTGTCGTGTCAAGTTAATGAAAAACTGTTTTTT	CSVSCQVNEKLFF
TRBJ2-3	-	TRBV7-8	few	TGTGCCAGCAGCTTAGCGTCCTACCCCCCAGATACGCAGTATTTT	CASSLASYPPDTQYF
TRBJ2-2	TRBD2	TRBV5-5	few	TGTGCCAGCAGACCGATTTTCCCCCGGGAGGTTAACACCGGGGAGCTGTTTTTT	CASRPIFPREVNTGELFF
TRBJ2-5	-	TRBV20-1	-	TGCAGTGCTAGATATCATGGGGCGGCCAACAGTCAAATTCTCCAGTATTTC	CSARYHGAANSQILQYF
TRBJ2-1	TRBD1	TRBV6-1	-	TGTGCCAGTCTGCAGAGGGACAGGGTCAATGAGCAGTTCTTC	CASLQRDRVNEQFF
TRBJ2-2	TRBD2	TRBV7-8	-	TGTGCCAGCAGCTTAGAATTAGGCGGGAGTTACACCAGGGAGCTGTTTTTT	CASSLELGGSYTRELFF
TRBJ1-2	-	TRBV6-5	-	TGTGTCAGCAGTGGAGACAGGCCTCACTATGGCTACACCTTC	CVSSGDRPHYGYTF
TRBJ1-2	TRBD1	TRBV20-1	-	TGCAGTAGTCAGGGACAGGCTAACTATGGTTACACCTTC	CSSQGQANYGYTF
TRBJ1-3	-	TRBV10-2	once	TGCGCTAGCAGTGACCCGACATGGACTGGAAACACCATATATTTT	CASSDPTWTGNTIYF
TRBJ2-1	-	TRBV11-3	many	TGTGCCAGCAGCTCCGGGACGACGACTTTAGACAATGAGCAGTTCTTC	CASSSGTTTLDNEQFF
TRBJ1-2	-	TRBV30	-	TGTGCCTGGAGTGCCCCCGGGGCCGAAACTAACTGTGGCTACACCTTC	CAWSAPGAETNCGYTF
TRBJ2-1	-	TRBV20-1	-	TGCAGTGCTAGAGATGGGGGGAGCTCCTACAATGAGCAGTTCTTC	CSARDGGSSYNEQFF
TRBJ2-1	-	TRBV6-1	many	TGTGCCAGCAGTCGACGGCCGGGACACCTCCCGAATGAGCAGTTCTTC	CASSRRPGHLPNEQFF
TRBJ2-1	-	TRBV29-1	many	TGCAGCGTTGGGCGAGGGAGAGGCAACAATGAGCAGTTCTTC	CSVGRGRGNNEQFF
TRBJ2-5	TRBD2	TRBV6-5	-	TGTGCCAGCATCCGAGAGCCAATAGCGGGAGTATTGGAGACCCAGTACTTC	CASIREPIAGVLETQYF
TRBJ2-3	-	TRBV11-3	many	TGTGCCAGCAGCACCTCCGGGGCCGAAGATACGCAGTATTTT	CASSTSGAEDTQYF
TRBJ2-1	TRBD2	TRBV11-2	-	TGTGCCAGCAGCTACTACACCCGAGGACTAGCGGTAGTCAATGAGCGGTTCTTC	CASSYYTRGLAVVNERFF
TRBJ1-5	-	TRBV6-1	-	TGTTCCAGCAGTGAAGGGCGGCTAAATCAGCCACAGCATTTT	CSSSEGRLNQPQHF
TRBJ1-1	-	TRBV11-2	-	TGTGTAAGCAGCACAAGGGCCATGGACCCTGAAGCTTTCTTT	CVSSTRAMDPEAFF
TRBJ1-2	TRBD1	TRBV28	many	TGTGCCAGCACCCCCGCAGGGGGCGTCGGCTACACCTTC	CASTPAGGVGYTF
TRBJ2-5	TRBD2	TRBV6-1	-	TGTGCCAGCCGTGAACTAGCGGGAGTGGAGACCCAATACTTC	CASRELAGVETQYF
TRBJ2-6	-	TRBV28	-	TGTGCCAGCGGCAGGGGTCCCGGGGCCAGCGTCCTGACTTTC	CASGRGPGASVLTF
TRBJ2-7	TRBD1	TRBV6-1	-	TGTGCCAGCAGTTGGGACAGGGGATCTTACTACGAGCAGTACTTC	CASSWDRGSYYEQYF
TRBJ2-1	-	TRBV20-1	many	TGCAGTGCAATTCCGACTTTCCCCTCCTACAATGAGCAGTTCTTC	CSAIPTFPSYNEQFF
TRBJ1-5	-	TRBV6-1	-	TGTGCCAGCAGTGAATTAGCGCAGGGTAGCTATCAGCCCCAGCATTTT	CASSELAQGSYQPQHF
TRBJ2-3	TRBD1	TRBV5-1	few	TGCGCCAGCCGACCCACAGGGGGCGCAGATACGCAGTATTTT	CASRPTGGADTQYF
TRBJ2-7	-	TRBV11-2	-	TGTGCCAGCAGCTTAAAACGGAGCTCCTACGAGCAGTGTTTC	CASSLKRSSYEQCF
TRBJ1-4	-	TRBV6-1	-	TGTGCCAGCAGTGACGAGCGGTTGGTTCTGGATGAAAAACTGTTTTTT	CASSDERLVLDEKLFF
TRBJ2-6	-	TRBV11-1	-	TGCGCCAGCAGTCAAACGGCGGGGTCTGGGGCCAACGACCTGACTTTC	CASSQTAGSGANDLTF
TRBJ2-1	TRBD1	TRBV29-1	-	TGCAGCGTCTTGACAGGGGGCATGAGAAATGAGCAGTTCTTC	CSVLTGGMRNEQFF
TRBJ1-1	-	TRBV11-2	-	TGTGCCAGCAGCTCAAATCAGGGGTCAAGGATAAACACTAAAGCTTTCTTT	CASSSNQGSRINTKAFF
TRBJ2-2	TRBD1	TRBV11-1	-	TGTGCCGGCAGCTCCCGGGACAGGGTAGACACCGGGGAGTTGTTTTTT	CAGSSRDRVDTGELFF
TRBJ1-5	-	TRBV4-2	-	TGTGGCAGCAGCCAGGAGACCGATCAGCCCCAGCATTTT	CGSSQETDQPQHF
TRBJ2-3	-	TRBV20-1	many	TGCAGTGCTAGGGGACTCAAAGTAAATACGCAGTATTTT	CSARGLKVNTQYF
TRBJ2-4	-	TRBV6-6	-	TGTGCCAGCAGTTGCGGTCCTGGTTCGGCAAAAGTCTACATTCAGTACTTC	CASSCGPGSAKVYIQYF
TRBJ2-5	-	TRBV20-1	-	TGCAGTGTTAGTACGCAAATGCAAGAGACCCAGTACTTC	CSVSTQMQETQYF
TRBJ1-2	-	TRBV12-3/TRBV12-4	many	TGTGCCAGCAGTAAACTCAGGGTAAATGGCTACACCTTC	CASSKLRVNGYTF
TRBJ2-2	TRBD2	TRBV5-3	-	TGTGCCAAAAGGACCGGGACTAGCGGGTCGAACACCGGGGAACTGTTTTTT	CAKRTGTSGSNTGELFF
TRBJ1-6	-	TRBV20-1	few	TGCAGTGCTAGGCTCGTCGGCACTAGGGATTCACCCCTCCACTTT	CSARLVGTRDSPLHF
TRBJ2-7	TRBD1	TRBV11-2	once	TGTGCCAGCAGCTTAGCGCAAAAAGGTAGAGCAGGGGGCATGGACGAGCAGTACTTC	CASSLAQKGRAGGMDEQYF
TRBJ2-2	-	TRBV5-1	-	TGCGCCAGCAGCTCGGTCGGGGGACTGTACACCGGGGAGCTGTTTTTT	CASSSVGGLYTGELFF
TRBJ2-2	-	TRBV12-3/TRBV12-4	-	TGTGCCAGCAGTTCAGGGTGGACTATTAACACCGGGGAGCTGTTTTTT	CASSSGWTINTGELFF
TRBJ1-2	-	TRBV5-1	-	TGCGCCAGCAGCTTAGTCCGGACGGGGGGCTCCACCTTC	CASSLVRTGGSTF
TRBJ2-2	-	TRBV11-3	-	TGTGCCAGCAGCTTTAGCTCATGGTTCGCCGGGGAGCTGTTTTTT	CASSFSSWFAGELFF
TRBJ1-4	TRBD1	TRBV6-5	many	TGTGCCAGCAGTCAAGGACAGGGTGCTGAAAAACTGTTTTTT	CASSQGQGAEKLFF
TRBJ1-2	TRBD1	TRBV28	few	TGTGCCAGCAGTGGGACAGGGATTTTGGGCTACACCTTC	CASSGTGILGYTF
TRBJ2-5	TRBD2	TRBV20-1	once	TGCACTGCTAGAGCAAGCGGGAGGGGTGGGACCCAATACTTC	CTARASGRGGTQYF
TRBJ2-1	-	TRBV20-1	many	TGCAGTGCTAGCCCCCTGGGGGCGGTCCAGGACAATGAGCAGTTCTTC	CSASPLGAVQDNEQFF
TRBJ2-1	TRBD2	TRBV20-1	-	TGCAGTGCTGCCTCCGGGACTAGAGGGAGGGTAGATGAGCAGTTCTTC	CSAASGTRGRVDEQFF
TRBJ1-4	-	TRBV29-1	few	TGCAGCGTTCCTCAGACAGGTCTGAGTGAAAAACTGTTTTTT	CSVPQTGLSEKLFF